This is a list of T cell receptor beta chains from one sample in a study of Ad26.COV2.S vaccination and SARS-CoV-2 variants. Using immunoSEQ multiplex PCR, the repertoire was profiled, and TCRdb retains in-frame clones only, with some absent. The sample gives around 300,000 clones, around 88% of which show up once; roughly 10% is in the top ten. The specimen was peripheral blood, collected in a trial of Ad26.COV2.S vaccine versus placebo. Every receptor here comes from a person between 18 and 65 years old who received the Ad26.COV2.S COVID-19 vaccine or a placebo. The CDR3 runs from the conserved cysteine through the conserved F or W. The D gene is left open where the match is weak. Some rows mark clone size as missing; the rest say once, few, many or name a class of expanded clone.

V gene: TRBV14
J gene: TRBJ1-2
D gene: .
clone size: .
CDR3 DNA: TGTGCCAGCAGCCTCCGCGGGGAGGACTATGGCTACACCTTC
CDR3 protein: CASSLRGEDYGYTF

V gene: TRBV20-1
J gene: TRBJ2-5
D gene: .
clone size: .
CDR3 DNA: TGCAGTGCTAAGGGGGAAGAGACCCAGTACTTC
CDR3 protein: CSAKGEETQYF

V gene: TRBV6-6
J gene: TRBJ2-7
D gene: TRBD1
clone size: .
CDR3 DNA: TGTGCCAGCAGTTACTATCAGACAGGGAGCTCCTACGAGCAGTACTTC
CDR3 protein: CASSYYQTGSSYEQYF

V gene: TRBV24-1
J gene: TRBJ2-2
D gene: TRBD1
clone size: few
CDR3 DNA: TGTGCCATACAAGACAGGGCCATGTTCGGGGAGCTGTTTTTT
CDR3 protein: CAIQDRAMFGELFF

V gene: TRBV30
J gene: TRBJ1-2
D gene: .
clone size: many
CDR3 DNA: TGTGCCTGGAGTCGTACGTCGGGGGGGAACTATGGCTACACCTTC
CDR3 protein: CAWSRTSGGNYGYTF

V gene: TRBV6-5
J gene: TRBJ1-5
D gene: .
clone size: .
CDR3 DNA: TGTGCCAGCAGTTACTCGTTTACTAGCAATCAGCCCCAGCATTTT
CDR3 protein: CASSYSFTSNQPQHF

V gene: TRBV19
J gene: TRBJ1-2
D gene: .
clone size: few
CDR3 DNA: TGTGCCAGTAGTGCCGGACAGTTTAACTATGGCTACACCTTC
CDR3 protein: CASSAGQFNYGYTF

V gene: TRBV6-4
J gene: TRBJ1-1
D gene: TRBD1
clone size: .
CDR3 DNA: TGTGCCAGCAGTGACAAGACAGGGGGTAGTACTGAAGCTTTCTTT
CDR3 protein: CASSDKTGGSTEAFF

V gene: TRBV10-3
J gene: TRBJ2-2
D gene: .
clone size: .
CDR3 DNA: TGTGCCATCACCGGGCTGAACACCGGGGAGCTGTTTTTT
CDR3 protein: CAITGLNTGELFF

V gene: TRBV18
J gene: TRBJ2-7
D gene: TRBD2
clone size: few
CDR3 DNA: TGTGCCAGCTCACCTCCGTCTAGCGGGGCCGACTACGAGCAGTACTTC
CDR3 protein: CASSPPSSGADYEQYF

V gene: TRBV19
J gene: TRBJ1-1
D gene: .
clone size: .
CDR3 DNA: .
CDR3 protein: CASSPVLRTIGLENTEAFF

V gene: TRBV19
J gene: TRBJ2-3
D gene: .
clone size: .
CDR3 DNA: TGTGCCAGTAGTTTTTCGACGTATAGCACAGATACGCAGTATTTT
CDR3 protein: CASSFSTYSTDTQYF

V gene: TRBV5-1
J gene: TRBJ1-3
D gene: .
clone size: once
CDR3 DNA: TGCGCCAGCAGCTTGGGTGAGGGTTCTGGAAACACCATATATTTT
CDR3 protein: CASSLGEGSGNTIYF

V gene: TRBV10-3
J gene: TRBJ1-2
D gene: .
clone size: .
CDR3 DNA: TGTGCCATCAGTGACTCAGCTAACTATGGCTACACCTTC
CDR3 protein: CAISDSANYGYTF

V gene: TRBV3-1/TRBV3-2
J gene: TRBJ2-7
D gene: TRBD2
clone size: .
CDR3 DNA: TGTGCCAGCAGCCAAGAGAGAGGTAGCGGGAAGTCGGTGGGGGAGCAGTACTTC
CDR3 protein: CASSQERGSGKSVGEQYF

V gene: TRBV18
J gene: TRBJ1-5
D gene: TRBD1
clone size: .
CDR3 DNA: TGTGCCAGCTCATTCTCTGGGACAGATCCTAGCAATCAGCCCCAGCATTTT
CDR3 protein: CASSFSGTDPSNQPQHF

V gene: TRBV19
J gene: TRBJ2-7
D gene: .
clone size: .
CDR3 DNA: TGTGCCAGTAGTACCGGGACGGTTAAGGAGCAGTACTTC
CDR3 protein: CASSTGTVKEQYF

V gene: TRBV7-9
J gene: TRBJ2-7
D gene: .
clone size: .
CDR3 DNA: TGTGCCAGCAGCCCTAGTAGGTCCTACGAGCAGTACTTC
CDR3 protein: CASSPSRSYEQYF

V gene: TRBV28
J gene: TRBJ2-5
D gene: .
clone size: .
CDR3 DNA: TGTGCCAGCAGTACTTTTGGGGAGACCCAGTACTTC
CDR3 protein: CASSTFGETQYF

V gene: TRBV19
J gene: TRBJ2-7
D gene: TRBD1
clone size: .
CDR3 DNA: TGTGCCAGTAACACCGGGACAGGGGGCCCCGAGCAGTACTTC
CDR3 protein: CASNTGTGGPEQYF

V gene: TRBV4-3
J gene: TRBJ1-2
D gene: .
clone size: .
CDR3 DNA: TGCGCCAGCAGCCAAGATAGATGGGCTCCTCCACCCTATGGCTACACCTTC
CDR3 protein: CASSQDRWAPPPYGYTF

V gene: TRBV7-9
J gene: TRBJ2-5
D gene: .
clone size: .
CDR3 DNA: TGTGCCAGCAGCTCGGGGAAACTCCAAGAGACCCAGTACTTC
CDR3 protein: CASSSGKLQETQYF

V gene: TRBV19
J gene: TRBJ2-2
D gene: .
clone size: .
CDR3 DNA: TGTGCCAGTAGTCCTCAACGAGGGACCGGGGAGCTGTTTTTT
CDR3 protein: CASSPQRGTGELFF

V gene: TRBV4-3
J gene: TRBJ2-3
D gene: TRBD1
clone size: .
CDR3 DNA: TGCGCCAGCAGCCTACAGGGGGCAGGGGATACGCAGTATTTT
CDR3 protein: CASSLQGAGDTQYF

V gene: TRBV5-1
J gene: TRBJ2-7
D gene: TRBD1
clone size: .
CDR3 DNA: TGCGCCAGCAGCTTAGGACAGGGGAACGAGCAGTACTTC
CDR3 protein: CASSLGQGNEQYF